This T cell receptor (beta chain) was recorded in a study of blood T cell repertoires in COVID-19. Across the whole study: Researchers got acute and convalescent COVID-19 samples from the United States, Italy and Spain.

Those who participated ranged in age from about 18 to 89 years and resided in 24 US areas. What the recovered Cohort 3 donors had was two negative PCRs, clearance, or symptom resolution. Germline CDR1 and CDR2: MGHDK and SYGVNS. This CDR3 is 15 amino acids long. The V and J ends lost 3 bases and 6 bases respectively, with 18 bases between them. Original analysis: Reference gene primer amplification in the assay estimated nucleated cell counts. The assay was immunoSEQ multiplex PCR, and TCRdb's table has in-frame clones only and misses some. The D gene and trimming were derived from the DNA, and the V and J assignments and clone size from that table. Of about 130,000 clones listed, approximately 80% are singletons.

The chain employs TRBV25-1 and TRBJ2-7; D gene uncertain. This TCR derives from a man aged 50 to 59 who had recovered from COVID-19. Material for sequencing was PBMCs or T cells enriched from blood (not recorded which). CDR3 loop: CASSESLNRLSEQYF. For the CDR3, the DNA is TGTGCCAGCAGTGAGTCACTCAACCGCCTTAGCGAGCAGTACTTC.